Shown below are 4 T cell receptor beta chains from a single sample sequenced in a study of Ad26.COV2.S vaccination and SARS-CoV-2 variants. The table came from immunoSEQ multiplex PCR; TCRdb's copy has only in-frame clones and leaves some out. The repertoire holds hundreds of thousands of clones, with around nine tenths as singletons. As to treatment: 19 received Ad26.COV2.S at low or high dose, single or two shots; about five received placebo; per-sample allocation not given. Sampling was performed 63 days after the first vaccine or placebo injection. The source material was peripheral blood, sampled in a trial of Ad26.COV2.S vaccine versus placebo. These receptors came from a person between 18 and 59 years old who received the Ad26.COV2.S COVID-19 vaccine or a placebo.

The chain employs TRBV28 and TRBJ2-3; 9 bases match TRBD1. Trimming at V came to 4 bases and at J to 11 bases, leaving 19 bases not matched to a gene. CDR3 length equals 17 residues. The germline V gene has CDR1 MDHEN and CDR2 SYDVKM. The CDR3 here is CASSSSESGQGLAGQYF. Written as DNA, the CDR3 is TGTGCCAGCAGTTCCTCAGAGTCGGGACAGGGTTTGGCGGGGCAGTATTTT.

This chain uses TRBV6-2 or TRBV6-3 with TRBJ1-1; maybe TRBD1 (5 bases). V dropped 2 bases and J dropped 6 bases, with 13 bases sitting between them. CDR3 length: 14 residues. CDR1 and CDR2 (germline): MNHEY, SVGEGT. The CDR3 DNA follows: TGTGCCAGCAGTTACGCGGCAGGGAATCCTGAAGCTTTCTTT. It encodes CASSYAAGNPEAFF.

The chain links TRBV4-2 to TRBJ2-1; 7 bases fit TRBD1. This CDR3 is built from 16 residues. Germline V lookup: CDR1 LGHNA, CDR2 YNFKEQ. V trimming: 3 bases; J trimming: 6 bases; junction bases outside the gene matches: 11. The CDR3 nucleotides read TGTGCCAGCAGCCAGGATAGGCAGGGGGTAGGCAATGAGCAGTTCTTC. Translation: CASSQDRQGVGNEQFF.

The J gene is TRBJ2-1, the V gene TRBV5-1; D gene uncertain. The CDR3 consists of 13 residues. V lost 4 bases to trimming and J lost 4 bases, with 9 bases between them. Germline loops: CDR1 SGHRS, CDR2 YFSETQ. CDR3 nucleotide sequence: TGCGCCAGCAGCCCAACAGAGTACAATGAGCAGTTCTTC. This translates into CASSPTEYNEQFF.